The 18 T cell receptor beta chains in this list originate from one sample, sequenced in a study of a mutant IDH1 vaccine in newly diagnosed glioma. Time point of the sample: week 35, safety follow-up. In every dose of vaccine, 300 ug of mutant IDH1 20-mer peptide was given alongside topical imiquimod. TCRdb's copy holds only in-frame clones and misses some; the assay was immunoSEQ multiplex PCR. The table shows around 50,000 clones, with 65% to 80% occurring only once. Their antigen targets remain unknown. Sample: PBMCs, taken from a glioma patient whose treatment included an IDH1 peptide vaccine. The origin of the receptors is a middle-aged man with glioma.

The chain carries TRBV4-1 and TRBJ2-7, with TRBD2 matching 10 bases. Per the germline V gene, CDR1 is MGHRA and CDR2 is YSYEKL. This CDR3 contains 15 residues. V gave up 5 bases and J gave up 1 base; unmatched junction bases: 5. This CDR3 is CASSLAGGPSYEQYF. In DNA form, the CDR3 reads TGCGCCAGCAGCTTAGCGGGGGGACCATCCTACGAGCAGTACTTC.

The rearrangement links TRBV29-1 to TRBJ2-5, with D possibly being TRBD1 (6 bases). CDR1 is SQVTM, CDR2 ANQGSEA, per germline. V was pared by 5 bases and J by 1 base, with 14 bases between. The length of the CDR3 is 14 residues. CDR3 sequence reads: CSVPDRLGQETQYF. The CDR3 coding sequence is TGCAGCGTTCCCGACAGGTTGGGCCAAGAGACCCAGTACTTC.

In DNA form, the CDR3 reads TGTGCCAGCAGCTGGGCTCGACAGGGAACCTACGAGCAGTACTTC. Residues: CASSWARQGTYEQYF. The chain links TRBV5-6 to TRBJ2-7, with 7 bases identical to TRBD1. Germline lookup yields CDR1 SGHDT and CDR2 YYEEEE. The V segment lost 3 bases and the J segment 2 bases; nucleotides outside the gene matches: 8. CDR3 length: 15 amino acids.

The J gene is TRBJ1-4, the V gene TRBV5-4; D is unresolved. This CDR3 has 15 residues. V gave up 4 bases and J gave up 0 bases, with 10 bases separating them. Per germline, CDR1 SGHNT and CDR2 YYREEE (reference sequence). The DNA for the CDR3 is TGTGCCAGCAGCGTGACCGGGACAACTAATGAAAAACTGTTTTTT. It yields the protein CASSVTGTTNEKLFF.

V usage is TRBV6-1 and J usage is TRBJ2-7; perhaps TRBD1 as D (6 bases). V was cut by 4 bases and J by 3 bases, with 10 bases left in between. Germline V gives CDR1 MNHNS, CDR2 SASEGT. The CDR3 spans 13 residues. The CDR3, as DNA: TGTGCCAGCAGTGGGGGCAGGGGCTACGAGCAGTACTTC. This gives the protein CASSGGRGYEQYF.

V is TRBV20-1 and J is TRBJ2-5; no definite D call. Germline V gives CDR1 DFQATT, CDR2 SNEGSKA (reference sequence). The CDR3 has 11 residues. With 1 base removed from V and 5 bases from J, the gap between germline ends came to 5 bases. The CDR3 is CSARGAETQYF. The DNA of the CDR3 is TGCAGTGCTAGAGGGGCGGAGACCCAGTACTTC.

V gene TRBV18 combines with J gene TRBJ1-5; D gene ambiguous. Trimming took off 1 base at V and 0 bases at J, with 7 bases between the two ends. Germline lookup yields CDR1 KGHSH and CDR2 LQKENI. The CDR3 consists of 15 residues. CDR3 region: CASSPQGYSNQPQHF. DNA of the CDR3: TGTGCCAGCTCACCACAGGGTTATAGCAATCAGCCCCAGCATTTT.

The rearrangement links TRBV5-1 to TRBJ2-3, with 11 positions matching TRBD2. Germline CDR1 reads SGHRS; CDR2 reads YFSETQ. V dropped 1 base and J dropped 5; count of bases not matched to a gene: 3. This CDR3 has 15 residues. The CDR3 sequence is CASSLSLAGGDTQYF. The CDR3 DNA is TGCGCCAGCAGCTTGAGCCTAGCGGGGGGAGATACGCAGTATTTT. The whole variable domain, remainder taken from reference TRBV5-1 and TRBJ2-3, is KAGVTQTPRYLIKTRGQQVTLSCSPISGHRSVSWYQQTPGQGLQFLFEYFSETQRNKGNFPGRFSGRQFSNSRSEMNVSTLELGDSALYLCASSLSLAGGDTQYFGPGTRLTVL.

This CDR3 reads CSVQDSYEQYF. The CDR3 bases are TGCAGCGTGCAGGATTCCTACGAGCAGTACTTC. The V call is TRBV29-1, the J call TRBJ2-7, with unresolved D. This CDR3 has 11 residues. V was shortened by 6 bases and J by 1 base, with 7 bases between the two germline ends. CDR1 SQVTM and CDR2 ANQGSEA come from the germline V gene.

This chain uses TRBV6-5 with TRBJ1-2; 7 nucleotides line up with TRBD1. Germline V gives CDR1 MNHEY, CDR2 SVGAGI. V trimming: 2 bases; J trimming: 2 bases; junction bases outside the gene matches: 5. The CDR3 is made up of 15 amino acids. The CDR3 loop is CASSYDRDRNYGYTF. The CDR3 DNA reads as TGTGCCAGCAGTTACGATCGGGACAGAAACTATGGCTACACCTTC.

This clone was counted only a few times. The CDR3 nucleotides read TGTGCCAGCAGTGACTCCATGGAAAACACTGAAGCTTTCTTT. Protein product: CASSDSMENTEAFF. This sequence joins TRBV6-4 and TRBJ1-1; D not certain. CDR1 is MRHNA, CDR2 SNTAGT, per germline. This CDR3 comprises 14 residues. V lost 0 bases to trimming and J lost 2 bases, with 7 bases between them.

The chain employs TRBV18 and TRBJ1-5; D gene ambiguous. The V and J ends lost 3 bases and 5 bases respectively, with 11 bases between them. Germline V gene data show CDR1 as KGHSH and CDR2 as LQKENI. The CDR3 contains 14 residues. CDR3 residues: CASSPLGVDQPQHF. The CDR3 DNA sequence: TGTGCCAGCTCACCCCTCGGGGTCGATCAGCCCCAGCATTTT.

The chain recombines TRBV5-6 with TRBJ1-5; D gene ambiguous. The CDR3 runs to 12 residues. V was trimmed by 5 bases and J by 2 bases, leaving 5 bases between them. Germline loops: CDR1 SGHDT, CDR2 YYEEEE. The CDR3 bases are TGTGCCAGCAGTCGGGGCAATCAGCCCCAGCATTTT. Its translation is CASSRGNQPQHF. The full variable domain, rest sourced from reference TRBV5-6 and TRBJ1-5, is DAGVTQSPTHLIKTRGQQVTLRCSPKSGHDTVSWYQQALGQGPQFIFQYYEEEERQRGNFPDRFSGHQFPNYSSELNVNALLLGDSALYLCASSRGNQPQHFGDGTRLSIL.

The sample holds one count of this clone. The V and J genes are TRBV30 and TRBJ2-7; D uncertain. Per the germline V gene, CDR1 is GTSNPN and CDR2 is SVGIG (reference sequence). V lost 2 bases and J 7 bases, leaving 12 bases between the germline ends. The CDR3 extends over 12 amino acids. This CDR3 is CAWSRRRAEQYF. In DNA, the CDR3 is TGTGCCTGGAGTAGACGCCGGGCTGAGCAGTACTTC.

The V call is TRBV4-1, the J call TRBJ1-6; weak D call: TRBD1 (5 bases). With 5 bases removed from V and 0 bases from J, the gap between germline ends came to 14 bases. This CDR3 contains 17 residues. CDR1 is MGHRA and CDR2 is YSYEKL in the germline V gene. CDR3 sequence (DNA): TGCGCCAGCAGCGGGGCACCTTCCAGCTCCTATAATTCACCCCTCCACTTT. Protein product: CASSGAPSSSYNSPLHF.

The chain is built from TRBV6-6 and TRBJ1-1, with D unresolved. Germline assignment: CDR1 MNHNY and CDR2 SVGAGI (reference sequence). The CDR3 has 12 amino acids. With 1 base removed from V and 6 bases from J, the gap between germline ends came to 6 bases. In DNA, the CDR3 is TGTGCCAGCAGTTACTTGGGGTCTGAAGCTTTCTTT. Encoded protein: CASSYLGSEAFF.

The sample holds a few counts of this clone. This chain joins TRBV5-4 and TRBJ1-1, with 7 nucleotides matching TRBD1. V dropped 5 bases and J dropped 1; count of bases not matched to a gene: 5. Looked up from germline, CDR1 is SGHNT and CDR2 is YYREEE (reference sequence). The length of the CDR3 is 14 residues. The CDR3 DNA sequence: TGTGCCAGCAGTCCCTACAGGGGGAACACTGAAGCTTTCTTT. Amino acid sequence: CASSPYRGNTEAFF.

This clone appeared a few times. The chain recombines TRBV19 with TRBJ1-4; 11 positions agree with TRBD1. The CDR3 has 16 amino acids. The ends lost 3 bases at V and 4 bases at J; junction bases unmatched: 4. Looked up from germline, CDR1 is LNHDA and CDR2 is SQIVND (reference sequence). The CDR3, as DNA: TGTGCCAGTAGTATTTTCGGGACAGGGGGTAATGAAAAACTGTTTTTT. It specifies CASSIFGTGGNEKLFF.